These T cell receptor beta chains were read from a single sample in a study of glioma-infiltrating T cells. TCRdb recomputed calls from the multiplex PCR reads with MiXCR, one row per CDR3 protein. Here the sample spans roughly 190,000 distinct CDR3 sequences, roughly 32% being singletons. The sequencing input was glioma tissue, nonneoplastic brain tissue, or PBMCs (not recorded which). The receptors come from a human donor with low-grade glioma or glioblastoma, undergoing nonglioma brain surgery, or in good health (not recorded which). CDR3s include the opening cysteine and the closing phenylalanine or tryptophan. D genes are given only for firm matches. Clone size, where shown, is once, few, many, or a class for clones that have expanded.

clone_size j_call v_call d_call cdr3_aa cdr3_nt
many TRBJ2-2 TRBV20-1 . CSAPDSNTGELFF TGCAGTGCTCCCGATTCGAACACCGGGGAGCTGTTTTTT
. TRBJ2-7 TRBV5-1 . CTSSSRGMSAYEQYF TGCACCAGCAGCTCCAGGGGCATGAGCGCCTACGAGCAGTACTTC
. TRBJ2-7 TRBV27 . CASSLWGTHEQYF TGTGCCAGCAGTTTATGGGGGACCCACGAGCAGTACTTC
many TRBJ2-3 TRBV7-6 TRBD2 CASSLTSVSTDTQYF TGTGCCAGCAGCTTGACTAGCGTTAGCACAGATACGCAGTATTTT
few TRBJ2-7 TRBV29-1 . CSVFSGAGAEQYF TGCAGCGTTTTTTCGGGGGCCGGGGCCGAGCAGTACTTC
many TRBJ1-5 TRBV27 . CASSSQWRQPQHF TGTGCCAGCAGTTCACAGTGGCGTCAGCCCCAGCATTTT
few TRBJ2-7 TRBV12-3/TRBV12-4 . CASSLLAANSYEQYF TGTGCCAGCAGTTTATTGGCGGCTAACTCCTACGAGCAGTACTTC
many TRBJ2-1 TRBV5-1 TRBD2 CASSLSGTSGYNEQFF TGCGCCAGCAGCTTGTCCGGGACTAGCGGATACAATGAGCAGTTCTTC
many TRBJ2-1 TRBV28 TRBD2 CASSSPSPGLAVNEQFF TGTGCCAGCAGTTCCCCCTCTCCGGGACTAGCGGTTAATGAGCAGTTCTTC
many TRBJ2-1 TRBV20-1 . CSASFGSAVSNEQFF TGCAGTGCCTCGTTTGGTAGCGCGGTATCCAATGAGCAGTTCTTC
. TRBJ1-1 TRBV7-9 . CASSYRDSNTEACF TGTGCCAGCAGCTATCGAGACAGTAACACTGAAGCCTGCTTT
. TRBJ1-5 TRBV2 TRBD1 CASSFDRGPNQPQHF TGTGCCAGCAGTTTTGACAGGGGGCCCAATCAGCCCCAGCATTTT
many TRBJ2-1 TRBV12-3/TRBV12-4 TRBD2 CASSPGLARIRDNEQFF TGTGCCAGCAGCCCCGGACTAGCCCGCATTCGTGACAATGAGCAGTTCTTC
many TRBJ1-6 TRBV28 TRBD1 CASSEDRGASPLHF TGTGCCAGCAGTGAAGACAGGGGGGCTTCACCCCTCCACTTT
many TRBJ2-2 TRBV27 . CASRRGMDREGTGELFF TGTGCCAGCAGGCGCGGGATGGACAGAGAAGGCACCGGGGAGCTGTTTTTT
many TRBJ2-7 TRBV3-1 . CASSQGYPYEQYF TGTGCCAGCAGCCAAGGGTACCCCTACGAGCAGTACTTC
many TRBJ1-2 TRBV27 . CASSLTPMMNYGYTF TGTGCCAGCAGTCTGACCCCGATGATGAACTATGGCTACACCTTC
few TRBJ1-2 TRBV12-3/TRBV12-4 . CASSLQSTYGYTF TGTGCCAGCAGTTTACAGTCCACCTATGGCTACACCTTC
medium-sized TRBJ2-7 TRBV27 . CASSLSGDTTYEQYF TGTGCCAGCAGTTTATCGGGGGATACCACCTACGAGCAGTACTTC
many TRBJ2-1 TRBV7-2 TRBD1 CASSLTGVDEQFF TGTGCCAGCAGCTTGACAGGGGTCGATGAGCAGTTCTTC
. TRBJ2-7 TRBV6-5 . CASAKSGLVPYEQYF TGTGCCAGCGCTAAAAGCGGGTTGGTCCCCTACGAGCAGTACTTC
many TRBJ2-7 TRBV20-1 TRBD1 CSASARTGVYEQYF TGCAGTGCTTCAGCGCGGACAGGAGTCTACGAGCAGTACTTC
few TRBJ1-1 TRBV7-9 . CASSLDLWVTEAFF TGTGCCAGCAGCTTAGACCTGTGGGTCACTGAAGCTTTCTTT
many TRBJ2-3 TRBV6-1 TRBD2 CASSPGLAGSDTQYF TGTGCCAGCAGCCCGGGACTAGCGGGTTCAGATACGCAGTATTTT
many TRBJ2-2 TRBV2 . CASSEAGAVGELFF TGTGCCAGCAGTGAAGCGGGAGCGGTCGGGGAGCTGTTTTTT
few TRBJ2-7 TRBV5-1 . CASSLVGLFEQYF TGCGCCAGCAGCTTGGTAGGCCTTTTCGAGCAGTACTTC
many TRBJ2-3 TRBV20-1 TRBD2 CSAPDASGAGDTQYF TGCAGTGCGCCAGACGCCAGCGGGGCGGGGGATACGCAGTATTTT
. TRBJ2-2 TRBV6-1 . CASSQRGGNTGEMFF TGTGCCAGCAGCCAACGGGGCGGGAACACCGGGGAGATGTTTTTT
. TRBJ2-6 TRBV4-2 . CASSPREGSGANVLTF TGTGCCAGCAGCCCAAGAGAGGGCTCTGGGGCCAACGTCCTGACTTTC
once TRBJ2-7 TRBV19 . CASSIYGWLGYEQYF TGTGCCAGTAGTATATACGGTTGGCTTGGCTACGAGCAGTACTTC
many TRBJ2-3 TRBV2 . CASRQDRDTQYF TGTGCCAGCAGGCAGGACCGTGATACGCAGTATTTT
. TRBJ2-3 TRBV7-9 . CASSRQVVADTQYF TGTGCCAGCAGCCGACAGGTTGTGGCAGATACGCAGTATTTT
. TRBJ1-5 TRBV6-1 . CASTAKSSRNQPQHF TGTGCCAGCACTGCCAAGAGTAGTAGAAATCAGCCCCAGCATTTT
few TRBJ2-6 TRBV20-1 TRBD1 CSASKTGGVNGANVLTF TGCAGTGCTAGCAAAACAGGGGGCGTAAATGGGGCCAACGTCCTGACTTTC
many TRBJ2-7 TRBV28 . CASSLTGQPWYEQYF TGTGCCAGCAGTTTGACGGGTCAGCCTTGGTACGAGCAGTACTTC
many TRBJ2-2 TRBV29-1 TRBD1 CSTGQGYTGELFF TGCAGTACCGGACAGGGGTACACCGGGGAGCTGTTTTTT
many TRBJ1-1 TRBV18 . CASSPPIFSGNTEAFF TGTGCCAGCTCACCACCTATTTTCAGCGGGAACACTGAAGCTTTCTTT
many TRBJ2-7 TRBV7-9 TRBD2 CASSTGLALYEQYF TGTGCCAGCAGCACGGGACTAGCCCTCTACGAGCAGTACTTC
. TRBJ1-5 TRBV4-3 . CASSQESSGNQPQHF TGCGCCAGCAGCCAAGAGTCCAGTGGCAATCAGCCCCAGCATTTT
. TRBJ1-5 TRBV27 . CASSSNGANLNQPQHF TGTGCCAGCAGTTCAAATGGGGCGAACCTCAATCAGCCCCAGCATTTT
many TRBJ2-1 TRBV4-3 . CASSQEDEGGRNEQFF TGCGCCAGCAGCCAAGAGGATGAGGGAGGTCGGAATGAGCAGTTCTTC
many TRBJ2-5 TRBV9 TRBD2 CASSYGLAGGNGQGTQYF TGTGCCAGCAGCTACGGACTAGCGGGAGGAAATGGGCAGGGGACCCAGTACTTC
many TRBJ2-3 TRBV5-4 . CASSSKGEWAQYF TGTGCCAGCAGCTCAAAGGGGGAGTGGGCGCAGTATTTT
few TRBJ2-4 TRBV7-9 . CASSFRKGAKNIQYF TGTGCCAGCAGCTTTAGGAAGGGAGCCAAAAACATTCAGTACTTC
many TRBJ2-1 TRBV4-3 TRBD2 CASSQPGLAGVYEQFF TGCGCCAGCAGCCAACCGGGACTAGCGGGAGTATACGAGCAGTTCTTC
many TRBJ2-7 TRBV24-1 TRBD1 CATSKDRVDEQYF TGTGCCACCAGTAAAGACAGGGTGGACGAGCAGTACTTC
. TRBJ1-5 TRBV19 . CASSTQGGDQPQHF TGTGCCAGTAGTACACAGGGAGGCGATCAGCCCCAGCATTTT
many TRBJ2-5 TRBV10-3 . CAISESRQARETQYF TGTGCCATCAGTGAGTCCAGACAGGCAAGAGAGACCCAGTACTTC
many TRBJ2-1 TRBV7-2 . CASSSLGAGAYNEQFF TGTGCCAGCAGCTCCCTCGGGGCAGGGGCCTACAATGAGCAGTTCTTC
many TRBJ2-3 TRBV14 . CASGGLSDTQYF TGTGCCAGCGGTGGTCTGTCAGATACGCAGTATTTT